A selection of T cell receptor beta chains follows, all from one sample in a study of Graves' ophthalmopathy and Graves' hyperthyroidism. TCRdb reprocessed the multiplex PCR reads with MiXCR, giving one entry per CDR3 protein. The data hold under 350,000 distinct CDR3 sequences, with under 20% observed a single time. The sample comprised peripheral blood. Every receptor here comes from an adult man with Graves' ophthalmopathy. Each CDR3 is given with its conserved first and last residue. Only some rows state a clone size, as once, few, many or a class for expanded clones.

v_gene	abundance	CDR3aa
TRBV6-2/TRBV6-3	many	CASSYDLTTGNSNQPQHF
TRBV14	.	CASSQVRGAGETQYF
TRBV6-1	many	CASRNRRMNTEAFF
TRBV6-2/TRBV6-3	many	CASSYRLTEAFF
TRBV7-2	many	CASSKGRQGLPYF
TRBV5-6	few	CASSGQIQETQYF
TRBV2	many	CASRGPTSGNTIYF
TRBV15	many	CATSRDPVGELFF
TRBV5-4	many	CASSLSAGSHYGYTF
TRBV6-2/TRBV6-3	many	CASRETGANTEAFF
TRBV6-4	many	CASSTKQRDKANYGYTF
TRBV7-2	many	CASSFTGGVRQETQYF
TRBV7-2	many	CASSFQLGTGVYEQYF
TRBV15	many	CATGQYQETQYF
TRBV12-3/TRBV12-4	few	CASSPGTTHEQYF
TRBV6-5	many	CASSYSSGLGYTF
TRBV27	many	CASSPRTGLRLTDTQYF
TRBV28	.	CASEPGPAFHEQYF
TRBV20-1	many	CSATRGNTEAFF
TRBV29-1	many	CSVGFPNTGELFF
TRBV6-1	many	CASGSPQGTQYF
TRBV2	many	CASSEQTGRPNQPQHF
TRBV15	many	CATSRASNTEAFF
TRBV6-1	many	CASSAPTGSSYEQYF
TRBV9	many	CASSVDLAGGYGYTF
TRBV6-1	few	CAIQAGESYEQYF
TRBV7-2	.	CASSPTGSGGYTF
TRBV7-2	.	CASSLVRGAWEQYF
TRBV2	many	CASSRTEGGTQYF
TRBV7-2	.	CASSGRVAGYGYTF
TRBV20-1	many	CSARAGGVYGELFF
TRBV6-5	many	CASSPPTPDSNQPQHF